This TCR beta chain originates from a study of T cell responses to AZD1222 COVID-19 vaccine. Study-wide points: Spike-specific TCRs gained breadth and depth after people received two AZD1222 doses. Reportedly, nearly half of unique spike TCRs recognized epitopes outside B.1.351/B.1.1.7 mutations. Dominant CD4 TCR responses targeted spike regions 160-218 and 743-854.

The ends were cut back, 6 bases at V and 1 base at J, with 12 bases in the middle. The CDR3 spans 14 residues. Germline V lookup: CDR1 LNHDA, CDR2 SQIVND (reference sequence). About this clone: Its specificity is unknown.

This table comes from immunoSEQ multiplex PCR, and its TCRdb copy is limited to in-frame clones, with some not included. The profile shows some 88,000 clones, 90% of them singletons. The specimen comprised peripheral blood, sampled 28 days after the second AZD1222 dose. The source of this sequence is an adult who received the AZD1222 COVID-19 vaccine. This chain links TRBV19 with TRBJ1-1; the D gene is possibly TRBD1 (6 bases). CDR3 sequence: CASRPGQTNTEAFF. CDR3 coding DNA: TGTGCCAGTAGGCCTGGACAGACGAACACTGAAGCTTTCTTT.